This T cell receptor beta chain originates from a study of OX40 agonist ivuxolimab in advanced cancers. Study-level information: The dose-escalation cohort had hepatocellular carcinoma, melanoma, renal cell or head and neck cancer.

Turning to this clone: Its antigen is unknown.

The study's findings and limits: It was also the case that some nonresponders had low normalized T-cell clonal expansion. Within 6 weeks, CD4+ and CD8+ blood T cells expanded clonally at 0.1 to 3.0 mg/kg.

Generated by immunoSEQ multiplex PCR, the TCRdb table keeps only in-frame clones and is missing some. The data hold 85,000 to 90,000 clones, with approximately 90% observed a single time. The CDR3 is 14 residues long. The V gene lost 5 bases and the J gene lost 9 bases, with 17 bases spanning the gap. Germline CDR1 SGHTA, CDR2 FQGNSA. This sequence was found in an adult with an advanced solid tumor such as melanoma, head and neck, liver or kidney cancer. The sample was CD4+ or CD8+ T cells sorted from blood, taken in a trial of the OX40 agonist ivuxolimab. V usage is TRBV7-2 and J usage is TRBJ2-4; the D gene is possibly TRBD1 (7 bases). CDR3 DNA: TGTGCCAGCAGCCCTCAAGGGGGCGGGACCATTCAGTACTTC. Translation: CASSPQGGGTIQYF.